Listed below are T cell receptor beta chains from one sample, sequenced in a study of blood T cells in healthy people across ages. Each CDR3 protein gets one entry after TCRdb re-called the 5' RACE reads with MiXCR. The sample lists about 1.1 million distinct CDR3 sequences, roughly two fifths occurring once. The sample taken for sequencing was blood. These TCRs come from a man aged 18 to 29 in good health. The CDR3 runs from the conserved cysteine through the conserved F or W. D genes are given only for firm matches. Rows may omit the clone size; those that give it use once, few, many or a size class.

TRBV29-1,TRBJ2-3,12,TRBD1,-,TGCAGCGGGACAGGGTATACAGATACGCAGTATTTT,CSGTGYTDTQYF
TRBV7-2,TRBJ2-5,17,TRBD1,-,TGTGCCAGCAGCTTAGCCACCGGGACAGGGGGTCTTACGACCCAGTACTTC,CASSLATGTGGLTTQYF
TRBV20-1,TRBJ2-7,15,-,few,TGCAGTGCTAGAGATAATACAGGGTACTCCTACGAGCAGTACTTC,CSARDNTGYSYEQYF
TRBV7-2,TRBJ2-5,15,-,-,TGTGCCAGCAGCTTAGAGGCGAAACCACAAGAGACCCAGTACTTC,CASSLEAKPQETQYF
TRBV27,TRBJ1-2,11,-,few,TGTGCCAGCAAGAAGGGAGGTGGCTACACCTTC,CASKKGGGYTF
TRBV7-2,TRBJ2-1,11,-,many,TGTGCCAGCAGCTTAAACGATGAGCAGTTCTTC,CASSLNDEQFF
TRBV27,TRBJ2-2,13,-,-,TGTGCCAGCAGCCCAGGACCTACCGGGGAGCTGTTTTTT,CASSPGPTGELFF
TRBV6-6,TRBJ1-1,12,-,few,TGTGCCAGCCACGGGGGTTCCGCTGAAGCTTTCTTT,CASHGGSAEAFF
TRBV12-3/TRBV12-4,TRBJ1-4,13,TRBD1,-,TGTGCCAGCGGCCGGGACAGGGGTGAAAAACTGTTTTTT,CASGRDRGEKLFF
TRBV12-3/TRBV12-4,TRBJ2-1,14,-,few,TGTGCCAGCAGTTCCTCCCCTGCGAACAATGAGCAGTTCTTC,CASSSSPANNEQFF
TRBV11-2,TRBJ1-4,15,-,few,TGTGCCAGCAGCTTACGCCGTGCAACTAATGAAAAACTGTTTTTT,CASSLRRATNEKLFF
TRBV4-2,TRBJ2-1,18,-,-,TGTGCCAGCGGCCCGGGTCACAATTCACGCGGGACATGGAATGAGCAGTTCTTC,CASGPGHNSRGTWNEQFF
TRBV5-8,TRBJ1-2,13,-,-,TGTGCCAGCAGCTTCAGAAGTAACCATGGCTACACCTTC,CASSFRSNHGYTF
TRBV29-1,TRBJ2-7,14,-,many,TGCAGCGTTGTGACAGCGACTACACGCTACGAGCAGTACTTC,CSVVTATTRYEQYF
TRBV2,TRBJ2-5,16,-,once,TGTGCCAGCAGGGCTGATCGGCCGGCGTACCAAGAGACCCAGTACTTC,CASRADRPAYQETQYF
TRBV20-1,TRBJ2-2,14,-,few,TGCAGTGCTAGGCGTCCGGGGCACACCGGGGAGCTGTTTTTT,CSARRPGHTGELFF
TRBV5-1,TRBJ1-2,13,-,few,TGCGCCAGCAGCTTGGAGGCTTACTATGGCTACACCTTC,CASSLEAYYGYTF
TRBV7-2,TRBJ1-1,16,-,-,TGTGCCAGCAGCTTAGCGCGCGAGAACATGAACACTGAAGCTTTCTTT,CASSLARENMNTEAFF
TRBV7-6,TRBJ2-2,13,-,-,TGTGCCAGCAGCACAAGCAACACCGGGGAGCTGTTTTTT,CASSTSNTGELFF
TRBV20-1,TRBJ1-5,12,-,once,TGCAGTGCTCGGGTTAGCAATCGGCCCCAGCATTTT,CSARVSNRPQHF
TRBV28,TRBJ2-2,17,TRBD1,few,TGTGCCAGCAACACACATGGGACAGGGGGTTTTACCGGGGAGCTGTTTTTT,CASNTHGTGGFTGELFF
TRBV25-1,TRBJ1-5,13,-,-,TGTGCCAGCAGCCGCAGGGATGGGCAGCCCCAGCATTTT,CASSRRDGQPQHF
TRBV7-2,TRBJ2-5,14,-,few,TGTGCCAGCAGCTTATTGGGCGGTGCAGAGACCCAGTACTTC,CASSLLGGAETQYF
TRBV6-2/TRBV6-3,TRBJ1-5,13,TRBD1,few,TGTGCCAGCAGTGACAGGGTAAATCAGCCCCAGCATTTT,CASSDRVNQPQHF
TRBV4-3,TRBJ2-7,16,-,-,TGCGCCAGCCAAGAGGTCCATGGGACCAGCTCCTACGAGCAGTACTTC,CASQEVHGTSSYEQYF
TRBV20-1,TRBJ2-5,13,TRBD2,-,TGCAGTGCTAGGACTAGCGGAAGACATGAGCAGTACTTC,CSARTSGRHEQYF
TRBV7-2,TRBJ2-7,13,-,-,TGTGCCAGCAGCTTAGCCAGGTTCCACGAGCAGTACTTC,CASSLARFHEQYF
TRBV25-1,TRBJ1-4,22,TRBD1,-,TGTGCCAGCAGTTCGGTCAGGGGGGGTCAGAAACCTCAGGAATCCTTCCATGAAAAACTGTTTTTT,CASSSVRGGQKPQESFHEKLFF
TRBV28,TRBJ2-6,16,TRBD1,-,TGTGCCAGCAGACGGGACAGAAGCTCTGGGGCCAACGTCCTGACTTTC,CASRRDRSSGANVLTF
TRBV2,TRBJ1-2,13,-,-,TGTGCCAGCGCGGGAGCAGGTTTCTATGGCTACACCTTC,CASAGAGFYGYTF
TRBV2,TRBJ2-3,16,-,-,TGTGCCAGCAGTGAGGGCCAAGGGACTAGCACAGATACGCAGTATTTT,CASSEGQGTSTDTQYF
TRBV20-1,TRBJ1-5,16,TRBD1,-,TGCAGTGCTATCCGGGACAGCCTTGATAGCAATCAGCCCCAGCATTTT,CSAIRDSLDSNQPQHF
TRBV7-2,TRBJ2-3,15,TRBD1,-,TGTGCCAGCAGCTCACAGACAGGGGCCGCAGATACGCAGTATTTT,CASSSQTGAADTQYF
TRBV28,TRBJ1-2,15,TRBD1,few,TGTGCCAGCACGCGGACAGGGGAACTGTCCTATGGCTACACCTTC,CASTRTGELSYGYTF